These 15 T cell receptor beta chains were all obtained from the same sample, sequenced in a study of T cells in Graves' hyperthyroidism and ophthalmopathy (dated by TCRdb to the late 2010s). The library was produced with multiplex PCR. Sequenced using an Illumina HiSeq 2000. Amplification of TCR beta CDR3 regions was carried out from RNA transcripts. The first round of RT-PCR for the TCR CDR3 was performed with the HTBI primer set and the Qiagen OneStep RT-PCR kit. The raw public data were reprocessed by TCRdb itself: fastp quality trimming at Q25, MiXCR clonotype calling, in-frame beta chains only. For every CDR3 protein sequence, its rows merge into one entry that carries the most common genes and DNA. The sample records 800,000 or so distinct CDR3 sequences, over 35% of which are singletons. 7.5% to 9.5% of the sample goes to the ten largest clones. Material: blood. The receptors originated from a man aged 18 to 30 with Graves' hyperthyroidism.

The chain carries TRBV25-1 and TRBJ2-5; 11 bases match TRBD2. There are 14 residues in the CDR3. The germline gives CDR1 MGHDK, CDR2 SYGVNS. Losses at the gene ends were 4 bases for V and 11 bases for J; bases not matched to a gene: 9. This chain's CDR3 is CASSGVSGGAYQYF. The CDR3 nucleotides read TGTGCCAGCAGTGGGGTTAGCGGGGGGGCGTATCAGTACTTC. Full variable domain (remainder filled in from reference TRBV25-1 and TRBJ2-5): EADIYQTPRYLVIGTGKKITLECSQTMGHDKMYWYQQDPGMELHLIHYSYGVNSTEKGDLSSESTVSRIRTEHFPLTLESARPSHTSQYLCASSGVSGGAYQYFGPGTRLLVL.

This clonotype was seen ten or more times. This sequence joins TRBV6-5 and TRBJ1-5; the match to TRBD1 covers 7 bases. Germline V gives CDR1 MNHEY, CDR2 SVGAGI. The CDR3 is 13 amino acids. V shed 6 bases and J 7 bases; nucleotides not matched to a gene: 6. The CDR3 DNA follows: TGTGCCAGCAGACGACAGGGCGGGCAGCCCCAGCATTTT. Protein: CASRRQGGQPQHF.

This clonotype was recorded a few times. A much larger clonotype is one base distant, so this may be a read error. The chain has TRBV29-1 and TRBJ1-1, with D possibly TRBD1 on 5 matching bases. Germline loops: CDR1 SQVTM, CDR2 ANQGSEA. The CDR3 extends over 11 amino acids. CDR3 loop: CSAGRGTETFF. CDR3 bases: TGCAGCGCTGGACGGGGCACTGAAACTTTCTTT. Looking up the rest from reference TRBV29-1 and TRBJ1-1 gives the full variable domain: SAVISQKPSRDICQRGTSLTIQCQVDSQVTMMFWYRQQPGQSLTLIATANQGSEATYESGFVIDKFPISRPNLTFSTLTVSNMSPEDSSIYLCSAGRGTETFFGQGTRLTVV.

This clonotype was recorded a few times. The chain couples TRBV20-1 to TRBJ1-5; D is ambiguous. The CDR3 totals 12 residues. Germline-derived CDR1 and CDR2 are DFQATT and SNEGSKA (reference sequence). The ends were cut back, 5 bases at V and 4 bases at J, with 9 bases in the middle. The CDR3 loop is CSAYPENQPQHF. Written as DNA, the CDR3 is TGCAGTGCTTACCCTGAGAATCAGCCCCAGCATTTT.

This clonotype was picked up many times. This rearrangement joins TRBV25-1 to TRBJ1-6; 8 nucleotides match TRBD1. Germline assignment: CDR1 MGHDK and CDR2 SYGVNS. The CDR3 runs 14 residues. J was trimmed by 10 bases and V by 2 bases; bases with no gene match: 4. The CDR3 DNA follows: TGTGCCAGCAGTGAACAGGGGGCCTGGTCACCCCTCCACTTT. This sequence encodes CASSEQGAWSPLHF.

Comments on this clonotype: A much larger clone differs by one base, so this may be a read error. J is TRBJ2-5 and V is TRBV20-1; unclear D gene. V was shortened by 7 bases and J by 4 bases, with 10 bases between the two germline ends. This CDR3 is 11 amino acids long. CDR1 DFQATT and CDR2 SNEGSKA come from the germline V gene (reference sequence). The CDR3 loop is CSVDFRETQYF. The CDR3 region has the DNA TGCAGTGTTGACTTCCGAGAGACCCAGTACTTC.

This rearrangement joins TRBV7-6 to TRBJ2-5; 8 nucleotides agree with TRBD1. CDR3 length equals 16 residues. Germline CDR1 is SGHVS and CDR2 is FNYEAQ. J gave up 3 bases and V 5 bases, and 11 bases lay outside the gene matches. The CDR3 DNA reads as TGTGCCAGCAGCCTCGGACAGGGTCAGACTGAAGAGACCCAGTACTTC. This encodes CASSLGQGQTEETQYF. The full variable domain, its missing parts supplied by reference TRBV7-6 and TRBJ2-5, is GAGVSQSPRYKVTKRGQDVALRCDPISGHVSLYWYRQALGQGPEFLTYFNYEAQQDKSGLPNDRFSAERPEGSISTLTIQRTEQRDSAMYRCASSLGQGQTEETQYFGPGTRLLVL.

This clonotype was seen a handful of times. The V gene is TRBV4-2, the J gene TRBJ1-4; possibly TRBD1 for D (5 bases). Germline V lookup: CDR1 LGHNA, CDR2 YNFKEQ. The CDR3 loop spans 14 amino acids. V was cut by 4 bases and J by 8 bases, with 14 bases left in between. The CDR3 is CASSPFDRREKLFF. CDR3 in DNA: TGTGCCAGCAGCCCCTTTGACAGAAGGGAAAAACTGTTTTTT.

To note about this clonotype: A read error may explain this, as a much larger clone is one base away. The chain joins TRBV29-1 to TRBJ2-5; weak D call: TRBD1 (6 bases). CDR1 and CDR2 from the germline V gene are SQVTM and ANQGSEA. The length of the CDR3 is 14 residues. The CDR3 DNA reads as TGCTGCGTTGATCCTGGCCAGGGGCAAGAGACCCAGTACTTC. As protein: CCVDPGQGQETQYF.

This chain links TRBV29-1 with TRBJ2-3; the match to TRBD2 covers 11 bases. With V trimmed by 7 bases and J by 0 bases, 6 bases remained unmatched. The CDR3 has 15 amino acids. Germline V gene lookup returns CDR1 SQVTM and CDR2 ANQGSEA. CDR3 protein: CSGGTSGVSTDTQYF. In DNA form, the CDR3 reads TGCAGCGGGGGGACTAGCGGAGTTAGCACAGATACGCAGTATTTT.

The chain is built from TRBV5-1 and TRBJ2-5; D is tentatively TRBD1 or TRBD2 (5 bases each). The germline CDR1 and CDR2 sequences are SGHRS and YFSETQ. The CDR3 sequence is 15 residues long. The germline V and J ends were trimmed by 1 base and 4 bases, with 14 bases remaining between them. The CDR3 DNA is TGCGCCAGCAGCTTGCTCTCCGGGGCGGGAGAGACCCAGTACTTC. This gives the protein CASSLLSGAGETQYF.

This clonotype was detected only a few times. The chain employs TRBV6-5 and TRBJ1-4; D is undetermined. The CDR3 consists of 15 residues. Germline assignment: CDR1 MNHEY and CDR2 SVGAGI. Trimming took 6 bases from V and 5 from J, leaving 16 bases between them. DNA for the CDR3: TGTGCCAGCAGCGTCTTCGGCGGGCGGAATGAAAAACTGTTTTTT. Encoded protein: CASSVFGGRNEKLFF.

CDR3 region: CASSYSVDLNQPQHF. The CDR3, as DNA: TGTGCCAGCAGTTACTCGGTGGATCTCAATCAGCCCCAGCATTTT. The rearrangement links TRBV2 to TRBJ1-5; D is undetermined. The CDR3 length is 15 residues. From germline, CDR1 is SNHLY and CDR2 FYNNEI. The V and J ends lost 5 bases and 3 bases respectively, with 14 bases between them.

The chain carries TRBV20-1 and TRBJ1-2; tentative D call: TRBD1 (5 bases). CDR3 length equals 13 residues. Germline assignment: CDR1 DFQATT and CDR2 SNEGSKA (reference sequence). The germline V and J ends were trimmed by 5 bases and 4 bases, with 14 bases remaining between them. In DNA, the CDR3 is TGCAGTGCTCTCGCGGGGGGGATCTATGGCTACACCTTC. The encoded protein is CSALAGGIYGYTF.

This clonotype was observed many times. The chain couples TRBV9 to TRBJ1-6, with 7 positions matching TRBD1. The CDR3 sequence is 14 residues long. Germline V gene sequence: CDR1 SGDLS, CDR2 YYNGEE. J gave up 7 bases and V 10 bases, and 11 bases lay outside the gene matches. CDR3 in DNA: TGTGCCTCGGCAGGGGACAGAATCAATTCACCCCTCCACTTT. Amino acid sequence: CASAGDRINSPLHF.